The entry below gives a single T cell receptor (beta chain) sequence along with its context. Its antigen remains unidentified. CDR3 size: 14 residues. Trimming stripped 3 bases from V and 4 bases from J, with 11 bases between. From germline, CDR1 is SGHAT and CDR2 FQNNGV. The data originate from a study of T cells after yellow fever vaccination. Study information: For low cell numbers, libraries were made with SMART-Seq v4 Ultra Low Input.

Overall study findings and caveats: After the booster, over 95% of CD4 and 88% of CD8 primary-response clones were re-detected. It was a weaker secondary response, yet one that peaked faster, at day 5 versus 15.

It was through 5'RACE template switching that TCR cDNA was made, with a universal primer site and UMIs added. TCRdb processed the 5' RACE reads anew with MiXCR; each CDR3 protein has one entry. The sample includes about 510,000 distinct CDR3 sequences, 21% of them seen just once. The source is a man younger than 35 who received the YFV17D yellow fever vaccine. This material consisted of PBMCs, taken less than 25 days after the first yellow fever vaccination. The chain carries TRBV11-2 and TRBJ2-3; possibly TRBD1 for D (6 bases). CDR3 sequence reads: CASSFTGPPDTQYF. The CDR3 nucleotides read TGTGCCAGCAGCTTCACAGGGCCACCAGATACGCAGTATTTT. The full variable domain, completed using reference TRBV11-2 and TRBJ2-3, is EAGVAQSPRYKIIEKRQSVAFWCNPISGHATLYWYQQILGQGPKLLIQFQNNGVVDDSQLPKDRFSAERLKGVDSTLKIQPAKLEDSAVYLCASSFTGPPDTQYFGPGTRLTVL.